The source of this TCR beta chain is a study of blood T cell repertoires in COVID-19. TCRdb's copy holds only in-frame clones and misses some; the assay was immunoSEQ multiplex PCR. The top ten clones hold roughly 3.2% of a sample with about half a million clones, 75% to 90% of them seen once. CDR3 size: 14 residues. The germline V gene encodes CDR1 LNHDA and CDR2 SQIVND (reference sequence). Trimming cost V 3 bases and J 7 bases, with 15 bases left between them. The V call is TRBV19, the J call TRBJ1-2; D is perhaps TRBD1 (5 bases). Specimen: peripheral blood. The receptor's source is a human donor in a cohort sampled during active COVID-19. The CDR3 here is CASSIGQVGGGYTF. The CDR3 coding sequence is TGTGCCAGTAGTATCGGGCAGGTCGGGGGTGGCTACACCTTC.